The source of this T cell receptor beta chain is a study of beta chain features in type 1 diabetes. The sample holds a few counts of this clone. The antigen is unknown. This CDR3 comprises 16 residues. Germline values: CDR1 SGHAT, CDR2 FQNNGV. Trimming shortened V by 1 base and J by 0 bases, and 11 bases separated the two germline ends. Study outcomes and limitations: In all four CD4+ subsets, TCRB CDR3 length was significantly, moderately reduced in type 1 diabetes. Patients and controls would share equally any PCR tilt toward shorter templates.

Expressed TCRB transcripts were sequenced because the isolated RNA had all been reverse transcribed beforehand. Sequenced by immunoSEQ multiplex PCR; TCRdb stores in-frame clones only, minus some. The table lists a few hundred thousand clones, approximately 15% of them singletons, with about 0.016% in the top ten. Cells sorted by CD45RO/CCR7/CD25/CD127/CD95/CD27 comprised CD4+ naive, central memory, regulatory and stem cell-like memory cells. This TCR came from a woman aged 18-35 years with type 1 diabetes. The sequenced sample was naive CD4+ T cells from blood. V and J are TRBV11-2 and TRBJ2-3; D call uncertain. CDR3 bases: TGTGCCAGCAGCTTAGTACCAGGTTCTAGCACAGATACGCAGTATTTT. Amino acids: CASSLVPGSSTDTQYF.